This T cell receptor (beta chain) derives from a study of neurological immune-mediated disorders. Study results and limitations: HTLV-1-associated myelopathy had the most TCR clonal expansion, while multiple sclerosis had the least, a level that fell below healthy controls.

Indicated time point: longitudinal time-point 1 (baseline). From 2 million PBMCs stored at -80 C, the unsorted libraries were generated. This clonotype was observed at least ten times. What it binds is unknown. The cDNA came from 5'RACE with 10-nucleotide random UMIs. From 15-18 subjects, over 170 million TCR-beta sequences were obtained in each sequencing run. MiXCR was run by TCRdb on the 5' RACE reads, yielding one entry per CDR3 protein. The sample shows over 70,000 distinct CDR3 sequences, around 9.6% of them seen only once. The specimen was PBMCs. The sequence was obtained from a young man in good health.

DNA of the CDR3: TGCGCCAGCAGCCAACCTGTAGCGGGAGGGCTCGATACGCAGTATTTT. This encodes CASSQPVAGGLDTQYF. The gene calls are TRBV4-1 and TRBJ2-3; TRBD2 matches 11 bases. From germline, CDR1 is MGHRA and CDR2 YSYEKL. V was clipped by 2 bases and J by 6 bases; unmatched bases: 7. CDR3 length equals 16 residues.